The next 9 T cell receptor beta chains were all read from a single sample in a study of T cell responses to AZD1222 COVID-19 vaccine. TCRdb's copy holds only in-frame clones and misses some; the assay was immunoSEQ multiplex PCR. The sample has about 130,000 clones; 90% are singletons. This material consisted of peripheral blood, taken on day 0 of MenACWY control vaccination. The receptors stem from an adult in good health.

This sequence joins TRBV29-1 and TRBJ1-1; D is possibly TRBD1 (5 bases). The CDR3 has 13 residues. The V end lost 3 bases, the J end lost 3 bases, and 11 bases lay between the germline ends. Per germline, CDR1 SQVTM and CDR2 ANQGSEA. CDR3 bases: TGCAGCGTTGATCGTCAGGGTGACACTGAAGCTTTCTTT. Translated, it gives CSVDRQGDTEAFF.

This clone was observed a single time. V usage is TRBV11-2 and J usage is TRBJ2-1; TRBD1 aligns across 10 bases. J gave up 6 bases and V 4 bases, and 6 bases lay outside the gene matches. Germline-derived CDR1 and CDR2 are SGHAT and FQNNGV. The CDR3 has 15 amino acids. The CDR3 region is CASSSQRQGANEQFF. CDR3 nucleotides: TGTGCCAGCAGCTCACAGCGACAGGGGGCCAATGAGCAGTTCTTC.

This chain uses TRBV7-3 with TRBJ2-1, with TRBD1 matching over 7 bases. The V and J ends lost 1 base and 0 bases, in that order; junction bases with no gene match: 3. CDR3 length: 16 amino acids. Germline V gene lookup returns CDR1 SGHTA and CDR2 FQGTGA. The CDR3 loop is CASSLIGGSSYNEQFF. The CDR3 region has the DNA TGTGCCAGCAGCTTAATAGGGGGCAGCTCCTACAATGAGCAGTTCTTC.

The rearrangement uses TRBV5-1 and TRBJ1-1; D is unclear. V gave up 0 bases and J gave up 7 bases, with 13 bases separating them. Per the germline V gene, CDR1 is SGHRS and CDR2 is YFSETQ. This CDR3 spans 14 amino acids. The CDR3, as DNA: TGCGCCAGCAGCTTGGGGTCCGGAAGATTTGAAGCTTTCTTT. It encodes CASSLGSGRFEAFF.

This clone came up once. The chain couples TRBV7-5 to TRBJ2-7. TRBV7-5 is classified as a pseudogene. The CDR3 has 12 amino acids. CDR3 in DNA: TGTGTCAGAAGCTTGGCCTTTGGGGAGCAGTACGTC. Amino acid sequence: CVRSLAFGEQYV.

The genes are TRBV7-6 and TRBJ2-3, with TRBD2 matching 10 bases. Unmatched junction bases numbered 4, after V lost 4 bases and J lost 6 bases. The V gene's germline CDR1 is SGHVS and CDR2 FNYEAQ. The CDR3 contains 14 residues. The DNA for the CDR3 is TGTGCCAGCAGCTCTAGCGGGAGAGCGGATACGCAGTATTTT. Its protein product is CASSSSGRADTQYF.

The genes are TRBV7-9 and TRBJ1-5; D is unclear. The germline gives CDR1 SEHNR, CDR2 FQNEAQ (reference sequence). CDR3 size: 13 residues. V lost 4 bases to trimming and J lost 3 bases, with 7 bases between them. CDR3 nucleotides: TGTGCCAGCAGCTACTCCCCCAATCAGCCCCAGCATTTT. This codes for CASSYSPNQPQHF.

In nucleotides, the CDR3 is TGTGCCAGCAGCGTAGCCGGGTTAGGGAATTCACCCCTCCACTTT. It is translated as CASSVAGLGNSPLHF. This rearrangement joins TRBV9 to TRBJ1-6; no firm D call. CDR1 is SGDLS and CDR2 is YYNGEE in the germline V gene. The CDR3 loop spans 15 amino acids. V was pared by 0 bases and J by 7 bases, with 11 bases between.

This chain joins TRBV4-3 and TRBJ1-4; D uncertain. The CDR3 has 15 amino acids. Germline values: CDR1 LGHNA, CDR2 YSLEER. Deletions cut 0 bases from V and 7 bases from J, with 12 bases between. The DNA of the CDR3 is TGCGCCAGCAGCCAAGATGAAATCGCTGGTGAAAAACTGTTTTTT. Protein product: CASSQDEIAGEKLFF.